The next 2 T cell receptor beta chains were all read from a single sample in a study of glioma-infiltrating T cells after dendritic cell vaccination. Clones were read by immunoSEQ multiplex PCR, and TCRdb kept only the in-frame ones, dropping some. The sample includes 65,000 to 90,000 clones, roughly 87% of them seen just once. Sequenced here: blood, sampled before dendritic cell vaccination. Receptors originate from a human donor with glioblastoma.

The rearrangement links TRBV5-1 to TRBJ2-7; 12 bases are shared with TRBD1. J was trimmed by 5 bases and V by 1 base; bases with no gene match: 7. Germline CDR1 SGHRS, CDR2 YFSETQ. This CDR3 region has 16 residues. CDR3 in amino acids: CASSLPGTGGKNEQYF. CDR3 bases: TGCGCCAGCAGCTTGCCCGGGACAGGGGGCAAGAACGAGCAGTACTTC.

The table lists this clone with a few counts. The rearrangement uses TRBV2 and TRBJ1-3; D is possibly TRBD1 (6 bases). CDR1 and CDR2 from the germline V gene are SNHLY and FYNNEI. The CDR3 loop spans 14 amino acids. Trimming pared 5 bases from V and 0 bases from J, leaving 8 bases between. The CDR3 bases are TGTGCCAGCAGTACAGGGAGCTCTGGAAACACCATATATTTT. It codes for CASSTGSSGNTIYF.